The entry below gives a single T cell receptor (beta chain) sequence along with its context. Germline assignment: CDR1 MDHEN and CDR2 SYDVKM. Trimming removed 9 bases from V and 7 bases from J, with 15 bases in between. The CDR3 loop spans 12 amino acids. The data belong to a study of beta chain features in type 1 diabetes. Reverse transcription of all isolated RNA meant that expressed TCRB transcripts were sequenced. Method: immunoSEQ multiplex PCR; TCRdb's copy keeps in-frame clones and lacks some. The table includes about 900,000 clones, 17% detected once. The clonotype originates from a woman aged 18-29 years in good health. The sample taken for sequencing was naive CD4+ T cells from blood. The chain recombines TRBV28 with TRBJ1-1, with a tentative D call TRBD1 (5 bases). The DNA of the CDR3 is TGTGCCAGTGCCCCTGACAGTATTGAAGCTTTCTTT. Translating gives CASAPDSIEAFF.